The sequence of this T cell receptor beta chain was determined in a study of cytomegalovirus exposure and HLA in healthy donors. Study-level information: There were some 81 million unique TCRs (from HLA-typed donors) in an early data release.

Per the germline V gene, CDR1 is MDHEN and CDR2 is SYDVKM. Trimming pared 2 bases from V and 0 bases from J, leaving 8 bases between. This CDR3 comprises 15 residues. Worth noting for this clone: The antigen is undetermined.

This PCR relied on a set of 60 Vbeta primers and 13 Jbeta primers. Clones were read by immunoSEQ multiplex PCR, and TCRdb kept only the in-frame ones, dropping some. The profile shows roughly 140,000 clones, 80% of them singletons. The study's findings and limits: In terms of immune exposure information, only CMV serostatus was available.

Sequenced input: PBMCs. The chain links TRBV28 to TRBJ2-4, with TRBD2 as a possible D gene (5 bases). This clonotype was obtained from a female donor in good health and CMV-seronegative. The CDR3 bases are TGTGCCAGCAGTTTACGAGGACTAGCCAAAAACATTCAGTACTTC. It yields the protein CASSLRGLAKNIQYF. Full variable domain (outside the CDR3, taken from reference TRBV28 and TRBJ2-4): DVKVTQSSRYLVKRTGEKVFLECVQDMDHENMFWYRQDPGLGLRLIYFSYDVKMKEKGDIPEGYSVSREKKERFSLILESASTNQTSMYLCASSLRGLAKNIQYFGAGTRLSVL.